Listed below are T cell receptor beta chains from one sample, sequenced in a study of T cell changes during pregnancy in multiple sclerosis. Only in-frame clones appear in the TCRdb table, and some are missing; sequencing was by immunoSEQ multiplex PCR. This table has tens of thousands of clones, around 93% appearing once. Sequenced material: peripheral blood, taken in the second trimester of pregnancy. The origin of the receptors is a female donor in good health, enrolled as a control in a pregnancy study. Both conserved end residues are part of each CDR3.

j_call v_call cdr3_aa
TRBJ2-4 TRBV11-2 CASSLEGSQNLAKNIQYF
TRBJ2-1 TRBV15 CATSRETGFNEQFF
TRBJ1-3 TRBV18 CASSPGRSGNTIYF
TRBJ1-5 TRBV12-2 CASRLEQGGGQPQHF
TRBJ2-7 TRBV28 CASRTTGVASGHEQYF
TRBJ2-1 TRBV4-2 CASSQGSASGYNEQFF
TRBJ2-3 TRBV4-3 CASSFLRGFTDTQYF
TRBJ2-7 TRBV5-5 CASSPRLAGGEQYF
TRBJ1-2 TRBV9 CASSVQGYGYTF
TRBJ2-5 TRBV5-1 CASSLGSGQKETQYF
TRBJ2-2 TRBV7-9 CASSLRSATGYNTGELFF
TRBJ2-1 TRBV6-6 CASSYMRADNEQFF
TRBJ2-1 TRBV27 CASRHQTGQGGLEQFF
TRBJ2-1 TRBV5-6 CASSWGPGLVGEQFF
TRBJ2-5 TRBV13 CASSLRTSGEGGETQYF
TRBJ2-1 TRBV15 CATGQGNNEQFF
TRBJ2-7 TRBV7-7 CASSFGSGPGYEQYF
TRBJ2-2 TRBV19 CASSPGQGVNTGELFF
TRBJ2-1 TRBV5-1 CASSPWRPTGGGSYNEQFF
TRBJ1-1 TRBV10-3 CAISEGATREPFF
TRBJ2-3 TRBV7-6 CASSLADRGQTDTQYF
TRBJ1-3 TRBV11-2 CASSLRFSGTKDSGNTIYF
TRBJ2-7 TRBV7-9 CASSLGRDYEQYF
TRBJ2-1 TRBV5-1 CASSLDSDANEQFF
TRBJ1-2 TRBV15 CATSKGAGGEGYTF
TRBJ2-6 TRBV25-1 CASSNGGTGGAGANVLTF
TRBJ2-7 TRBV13 CASSLLSGRGEQYF
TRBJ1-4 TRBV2 CASTLSGGIPEKLFF
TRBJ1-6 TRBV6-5 CASSSWANSPLHF
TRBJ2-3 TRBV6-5 CASSYSGYGATDTQYF
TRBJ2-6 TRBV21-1 CASSMRSGPWGANVLTF
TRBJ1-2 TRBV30 CAWRDRENYGYTF
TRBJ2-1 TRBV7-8 CASGSQRQFEFF
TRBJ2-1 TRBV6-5 CASSRNRDNEQFF
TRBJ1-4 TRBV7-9 CASSWSGGEKLFF
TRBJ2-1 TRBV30 CAWMRGYYNEQFF
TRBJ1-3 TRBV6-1 CASSEQGNTIYF
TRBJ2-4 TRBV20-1 CSATSRVDQYF
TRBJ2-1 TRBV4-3 CASSQDLQGAGTAPHEQFF
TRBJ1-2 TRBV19 CASVRDRNYGYTF
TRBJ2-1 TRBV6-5 CASSLAAGEQFF
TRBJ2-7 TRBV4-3 CASSQDGEWKQYF
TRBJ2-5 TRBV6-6 CASVGQGQPETQYF
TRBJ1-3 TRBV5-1 CASSFEALGNTIYF
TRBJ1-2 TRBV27 CASSFGRTYGYTF
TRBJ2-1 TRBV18 CASSPPGGFHNEQFF
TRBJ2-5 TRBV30 CAWSWGGAQETQYF
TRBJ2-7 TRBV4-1 CASSHTSGSSYEQYF
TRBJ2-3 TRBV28 CASSPSGRAPDTQYF
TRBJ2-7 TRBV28 CASSLPRAEQYF
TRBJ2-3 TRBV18 CASSPPTEPGAQYF
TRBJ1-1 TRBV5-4 CASRFRGLAFF
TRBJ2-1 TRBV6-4 CASSDSAEANEQFF
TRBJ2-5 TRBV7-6 CASSLRDSQETQYF
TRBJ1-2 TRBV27 CASRGPPYYGYTF